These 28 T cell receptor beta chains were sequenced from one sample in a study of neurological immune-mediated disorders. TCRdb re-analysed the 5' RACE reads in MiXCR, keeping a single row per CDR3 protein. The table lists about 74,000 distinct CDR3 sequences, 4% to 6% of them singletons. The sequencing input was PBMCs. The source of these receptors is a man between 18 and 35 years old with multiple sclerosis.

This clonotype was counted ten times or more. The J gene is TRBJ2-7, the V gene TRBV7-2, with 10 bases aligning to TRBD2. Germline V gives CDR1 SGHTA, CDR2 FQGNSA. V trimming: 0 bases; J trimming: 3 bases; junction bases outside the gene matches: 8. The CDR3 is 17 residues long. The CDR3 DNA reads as TGTGCCAGCAGCTTAGCCCGACCCAGGACTAGCGGCTACGAGCAGTACTTC. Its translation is CASSLARPRTSGYEQYF.

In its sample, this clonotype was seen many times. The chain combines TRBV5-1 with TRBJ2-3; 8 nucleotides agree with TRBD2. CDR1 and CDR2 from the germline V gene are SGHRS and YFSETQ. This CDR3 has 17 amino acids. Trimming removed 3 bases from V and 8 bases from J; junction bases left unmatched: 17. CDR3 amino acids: CASSSTWASGPAGTQYF. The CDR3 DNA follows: TGCGCCAGCAGCTCGACCTGGGCTAGCGGGCCCGCGGGTACGCAGTATTTT.

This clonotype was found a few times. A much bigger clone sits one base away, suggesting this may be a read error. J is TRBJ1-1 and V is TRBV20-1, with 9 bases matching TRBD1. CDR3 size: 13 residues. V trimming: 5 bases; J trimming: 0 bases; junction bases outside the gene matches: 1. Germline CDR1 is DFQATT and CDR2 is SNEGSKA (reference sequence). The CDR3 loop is CSADRGMNTEAFF. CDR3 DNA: TGCAGTGCTGACAGGGGGATGAACACTGAAGCTTTCTTT.

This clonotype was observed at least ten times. CDR3 nucleotide sequence: TGTGCCAGCAGCTATGACGTGAATGAGCAGTTCTTC. Translated, it gives CASSYDVNEQFF. The chain couples TRBV7-2 to TRBJ2-1; D unresolved. CDR1 is SGHTA, CDR2 FQGNSA, per germline. The V gene lost 4 bases and the J gene lost 7 bases, with 8 bases spanning the gap. This CDR3 is built from 12 residues.

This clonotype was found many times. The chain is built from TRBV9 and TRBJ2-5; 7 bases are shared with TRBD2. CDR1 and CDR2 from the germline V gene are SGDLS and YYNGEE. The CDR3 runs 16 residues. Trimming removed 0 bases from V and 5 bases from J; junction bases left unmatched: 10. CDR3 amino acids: CASSVVASGPRETQYF. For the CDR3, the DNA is TGTGCCAGCAGCGTAGTGGCTAGCGGTCCACGGGAGACCCAGTACTTC.

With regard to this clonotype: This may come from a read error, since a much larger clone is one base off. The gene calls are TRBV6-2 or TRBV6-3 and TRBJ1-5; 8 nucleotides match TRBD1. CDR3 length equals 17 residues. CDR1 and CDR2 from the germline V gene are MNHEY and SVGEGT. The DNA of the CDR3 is TGTGCCAGCAGTTCCCCGGACAGGGTCTATAGCAATCAGCCCCAGAATTTT. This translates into CASSSPDRVYSNQPQNF.

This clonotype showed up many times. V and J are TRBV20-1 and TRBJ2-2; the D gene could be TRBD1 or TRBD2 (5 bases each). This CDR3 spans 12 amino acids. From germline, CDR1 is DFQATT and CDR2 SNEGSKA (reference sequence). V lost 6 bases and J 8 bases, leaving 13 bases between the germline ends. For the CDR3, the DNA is TGCAGTGCCCGATGGGGGTGGGGGGAGCTGTTTTTT. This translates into CSARWGWGELFF.

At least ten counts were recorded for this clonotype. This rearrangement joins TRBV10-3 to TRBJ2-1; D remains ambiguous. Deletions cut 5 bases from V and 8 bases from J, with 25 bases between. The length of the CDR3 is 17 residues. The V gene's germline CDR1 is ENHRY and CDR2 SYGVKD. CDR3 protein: CAISRTERGLSRHEQFF. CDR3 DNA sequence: TGTGCCATCAGTAGAACGGAAAGAGGCTTGTCCCGGCATGAGCAGTTCTTC.

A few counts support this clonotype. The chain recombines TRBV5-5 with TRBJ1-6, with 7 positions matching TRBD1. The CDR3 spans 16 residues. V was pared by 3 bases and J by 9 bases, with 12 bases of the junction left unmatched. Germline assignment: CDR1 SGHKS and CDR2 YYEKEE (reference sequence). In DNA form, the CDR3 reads TGTGCCAGCAGCTCTCAGACAGGGAATGCGGTTTCACCCCTCCACTTT. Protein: CASSSQTGNAVSPLHF.

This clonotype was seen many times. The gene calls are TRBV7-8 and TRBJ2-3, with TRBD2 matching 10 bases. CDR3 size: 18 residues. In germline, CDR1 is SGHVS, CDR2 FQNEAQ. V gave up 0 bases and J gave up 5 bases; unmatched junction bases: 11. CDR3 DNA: TGTGCCAGCAGCTTAGCGAAAATAAGCGGGAGGGCCGGAGATACGCAGTATTTT. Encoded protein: CASSLAKISGRAGDTQYF.

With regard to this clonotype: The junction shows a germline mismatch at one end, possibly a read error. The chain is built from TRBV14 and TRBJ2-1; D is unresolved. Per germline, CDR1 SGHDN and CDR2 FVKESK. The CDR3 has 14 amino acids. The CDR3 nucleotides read TGTGCCAGCAGCCCAAGGTACGGGTACAACGAGCAGTTCTTC. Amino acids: CASSPRYGYNEQFF.

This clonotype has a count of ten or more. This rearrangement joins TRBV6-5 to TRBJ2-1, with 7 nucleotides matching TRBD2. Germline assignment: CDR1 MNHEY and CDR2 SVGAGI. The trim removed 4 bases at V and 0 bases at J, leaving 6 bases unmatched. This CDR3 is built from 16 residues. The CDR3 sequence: CASSWASGSSYNEQFF. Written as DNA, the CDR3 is TGTGCCAGCAGTTGGGCTAGCGGAAGCTCCTACAATGAGCAGTTCTTC.

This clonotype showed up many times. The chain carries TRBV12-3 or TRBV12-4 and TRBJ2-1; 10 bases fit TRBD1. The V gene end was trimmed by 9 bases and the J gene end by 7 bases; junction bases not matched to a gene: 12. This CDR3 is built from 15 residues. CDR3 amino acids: CASTIETGGWNEQFF. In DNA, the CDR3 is TGTGCCAGTACGATAGAGACAGGGGGCTGGAATGAGCAGTTCTTC.

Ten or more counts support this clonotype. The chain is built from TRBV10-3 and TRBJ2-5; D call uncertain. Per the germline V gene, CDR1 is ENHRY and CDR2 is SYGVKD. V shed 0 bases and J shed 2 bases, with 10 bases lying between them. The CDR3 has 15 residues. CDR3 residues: CAISESQRRQETQYF. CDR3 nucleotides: TGTGCCATCAGTGAGTCACAGCGAAGACAAGAGACCCAGTACTTC.

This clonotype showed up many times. For the CDR3, the DNA is TGCAGTGCCCCGGTGGGGGACACTGAAGCTTTCTTT. Amino acid sequence: CSAPVGDTEAFF. J is TRBJ1-1 and V is TRBV20-1; D perhaps matches TRBD1 (5 bases). Deletions cut 6 bases from V and 3 bases from J, with 11 bases between. The CDR3 runs to 12 residues. The V gene's germline CDR1 is DFQATT and CDR2 SNEGSKA (reference sequence).

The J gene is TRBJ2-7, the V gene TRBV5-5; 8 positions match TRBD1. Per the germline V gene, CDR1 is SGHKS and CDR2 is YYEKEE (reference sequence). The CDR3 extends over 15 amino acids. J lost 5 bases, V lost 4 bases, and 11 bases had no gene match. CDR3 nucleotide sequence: TGTGCCAGCAGCGGGGGACAGGCGCGACTCCACGAGCAGTACTTC. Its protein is CASSGGQARLHEQYF. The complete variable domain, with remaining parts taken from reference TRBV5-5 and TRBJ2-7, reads DAGVTQSPTHLIKTRGQQVTLRCSPISGHKSVSWYQQVLGQGPQFIFQYYEKEERGRGNFPDRFSARQFPNYSSELNVNALLLGDSALYLCASSGGQARLHEQYFGPGTRLTVT.

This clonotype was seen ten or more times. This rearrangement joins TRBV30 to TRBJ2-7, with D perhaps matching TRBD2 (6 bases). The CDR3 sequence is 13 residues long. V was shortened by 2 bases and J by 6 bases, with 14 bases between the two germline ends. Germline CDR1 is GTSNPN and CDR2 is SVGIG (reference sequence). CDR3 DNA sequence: TGTGCCTGGAGTACCGGGACTCAGGGCGAGCAGTACTTC. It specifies CAWSTGTQGEQYF. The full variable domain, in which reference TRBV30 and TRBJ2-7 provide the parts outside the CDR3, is SQTIHQWPATLVQPVGSPLSLECTVEGTSNPNLYWYRQAAGRGLQLLFYSVGIGQISSEVPQNLSASRPQDRQFILSSKKLLLSDSGFYLCAWSTGTQGEQYFGPGTRLTVT.

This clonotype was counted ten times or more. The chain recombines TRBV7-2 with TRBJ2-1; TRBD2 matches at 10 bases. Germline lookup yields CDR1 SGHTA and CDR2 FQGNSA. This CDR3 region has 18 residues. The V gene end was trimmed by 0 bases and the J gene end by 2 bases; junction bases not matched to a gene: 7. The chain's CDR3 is CASSLALAGASTYNEQFF. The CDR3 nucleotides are TGTGCCAGCAGCTTAGCTCTAGCGGGGGCCTCGACCTACAATGAGCAGTTCTTC.

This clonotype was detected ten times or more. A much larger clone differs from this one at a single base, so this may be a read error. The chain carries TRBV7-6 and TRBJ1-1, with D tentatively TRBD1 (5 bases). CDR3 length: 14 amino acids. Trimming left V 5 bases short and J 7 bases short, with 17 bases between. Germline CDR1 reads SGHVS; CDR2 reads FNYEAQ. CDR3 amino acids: CASSPSQTGVEAFF. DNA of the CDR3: TGTGCCAGCAGCCCAAGCCAAACAGGCGTTGAAGCTTTCTTT.

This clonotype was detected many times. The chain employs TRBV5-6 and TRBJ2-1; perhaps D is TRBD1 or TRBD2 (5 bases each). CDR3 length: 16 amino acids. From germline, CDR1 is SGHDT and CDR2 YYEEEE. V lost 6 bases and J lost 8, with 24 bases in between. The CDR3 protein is CASILWGRGDGDEQFF. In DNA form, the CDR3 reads TGTGCCAGCATCCTCTGGGGTAGAGGGGACGGGGATGAGCAGTTCTTC.

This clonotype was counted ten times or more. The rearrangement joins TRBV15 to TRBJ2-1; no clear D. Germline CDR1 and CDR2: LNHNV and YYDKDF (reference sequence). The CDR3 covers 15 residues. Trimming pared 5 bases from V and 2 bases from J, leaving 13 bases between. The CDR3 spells CATSLQATPYNEQFF. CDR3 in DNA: TGTGCCACCAGCCTTCAGGCGACCCCCTACAATGAGCAGTTCTTC.

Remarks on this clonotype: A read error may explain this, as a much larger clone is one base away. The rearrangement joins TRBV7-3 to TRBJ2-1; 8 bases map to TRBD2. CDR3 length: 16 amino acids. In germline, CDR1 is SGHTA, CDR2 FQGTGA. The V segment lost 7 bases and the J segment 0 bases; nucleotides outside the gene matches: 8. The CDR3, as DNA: TGTGCCAGCAACAAAATAGCGGGGAGCTCCTACAATGAGCAGTTCTTC. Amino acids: CASNKIAGSSYNEQFF.

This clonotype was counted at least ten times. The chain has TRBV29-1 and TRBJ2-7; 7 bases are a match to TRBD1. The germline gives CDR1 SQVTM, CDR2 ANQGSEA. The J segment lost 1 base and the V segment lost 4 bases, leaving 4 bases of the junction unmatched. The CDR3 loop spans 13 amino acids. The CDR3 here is CSVARDSSYEQYF. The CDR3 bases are TGCAGCGTTGCCCGGGACAGTTCCTACGAGCAGTACTTC.

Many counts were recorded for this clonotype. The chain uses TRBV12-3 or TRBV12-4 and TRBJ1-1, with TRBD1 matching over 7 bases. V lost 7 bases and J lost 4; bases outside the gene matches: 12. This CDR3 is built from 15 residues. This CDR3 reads CASTWGSRQGTEAFF. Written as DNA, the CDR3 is TGTGCCAGCACCTGGGGTTCTCGACAGGGCACTGAAGCTTTCTTT.

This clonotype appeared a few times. The CDR3 loop reads CASSHGGGDDTKNIQYF. CDR3 nucleotides: TGTGCCAGCAGCCATGGCGGGGGTGATGATACCAAAAACATTCAGTACTTC. The chain combines TRBV3-1 with TRBJ2-4; 7 bases fit TRBD2. Germline values: CDR1 LGHDT, CDR2 YNNKEL (reference sequence). V trimming: 3 bases; J trimming: 2 bases; junction bases outside the gene matches: 10. The CDR3 contains 17 residues.

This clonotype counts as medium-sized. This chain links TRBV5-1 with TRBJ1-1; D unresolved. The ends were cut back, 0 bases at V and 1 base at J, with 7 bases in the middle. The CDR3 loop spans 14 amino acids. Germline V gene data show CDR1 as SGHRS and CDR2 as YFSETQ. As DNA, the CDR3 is TGCGCCAGCAGCTTGGGCCAGCAGAACACTGAAGCTTTCTTT. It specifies CASSLGQQNTEAFF.

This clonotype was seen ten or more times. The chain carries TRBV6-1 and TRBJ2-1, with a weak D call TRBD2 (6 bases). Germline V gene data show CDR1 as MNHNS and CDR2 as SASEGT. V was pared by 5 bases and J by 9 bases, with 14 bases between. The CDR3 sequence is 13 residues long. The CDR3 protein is CASSQRISGEQFF. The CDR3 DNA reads TGTGCCAGCAGTCAGAGGATTAGCGGTGAGCAGTTCTTC.

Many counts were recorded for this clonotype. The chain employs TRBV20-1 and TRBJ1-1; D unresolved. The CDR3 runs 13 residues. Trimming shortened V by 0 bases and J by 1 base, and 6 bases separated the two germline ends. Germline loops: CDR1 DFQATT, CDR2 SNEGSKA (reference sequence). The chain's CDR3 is CSARDIENTEAFF. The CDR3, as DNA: TGCAGTGCTAGAGATATAGAGAACACTGAAGCTTTCTTT.